Each of the 26 T cell receptor beta chains below was sequenced from the same sample in a study of cytomegalovirus exposure and HLA in healthy donors. Using immunoSEQ multiplex PCR, the repertoire was profiled, and TCRdb retains in-frame clones only, with some absent. The sample shows about 78,000 clones, around 96% of them seen only once. The sequencing sample was made of PBMCs. These receptors came from a man between 18 and 35 years old in good health and CMV-seropositive.

The V gene is TRBV19, the J gene TRBJ1-1; 10 bases map to TRBD1. Germline assignment: CDR1 LNHDA and CDR2 SQIVND (reference sequence). This CDR3 region has 16 residues. V lost 0 bases and J lost 10; bases outside the gene matches: 11. The CDR3 loop is CASSIDLGDRGSAAFF. In DNA form, the CDR3 reads TGTGCCAGTAGTATAGATCTGGGGGACAGGGGATCGGCAGCTTTCTTT.

CDR3 in DNA: TGTGCCAGTAGTATAGCCCGGGTCGGGAACACCGGGGAGCTGTTTTTT. Its translation is CASSIARVGNTGELFF. The chain combines TRBV19 with TRBJ2-2; D gene ambiguous. V lost 1 base, J lost 1 base, and 10 bases lay in between. The V gene's germline CDR1 is LNHDA and CDR2 SQIVND (reference sequence). This CDR3 is built from 16 residues. Complete variable domain (other parts from reference TRBV19 and TRBJ2-2): DGGITQSPKYLFRKEGQNVTLSCEQNLNHDAMYWYRQDPGQGLRLIYYSQIVNDFQKGDIAEGYSVSREKKESFPLTVTSAQKNPTAFYLCASSIARVGNTGELFFGEGSRLTVL.

The count of this clone is one. The chain uses TRBV21-1 and TRBJ1-2; the table assigns TRBD1, which was not confirmed against the DNA. TRBV21-1 represents a pseudogene. The CDR3 has 17 amino acids. In DNA form, the CDR3 reads TGTGCCAGCAGCAAAGCGTTGGGACAGGGGAAGTTCGATGGCTACACCTTC. Translating it yields CASSKALGQGKFDGYTF.

This chain uses TRBV29-1 with TRBJ1-5; possibly TRBD1 for D (6 bases). The V end was cut by 6 bases, the J end by 11 bases, with 14 bases between. Germline assignment: CDR1 SQVTM and CDR2 ANQGSEA. The CDR3 extends over 11 amino acids. This CDR3 reads CSVRDRTAQHF. The CDR3 nucleotides are TGCAGCGTCCGAGACAGGACGGCCCAGCATTTT.

The chain combines TRBV5-4 with TRBJ2-4; D is perhaps TRBD2 (6 bases). Trimming left V 5 bases short and J 3 bases short, with 18 bases between. CDR1 and CDR2 from the germline V gene are SGHNT and YYREEE (reference sequence). CDR3 length: 16 amino acids. The CDR3 sequence is CASSNRSRELKNIQYF. Written as DNA, the CDR3 is TGTGCCAGCAGTAACCGAAGCCGGGAGCTCAAAAACATTCAGTACTTC. The full variable domain, with the rest looked up from reference TRBV5-4 and TRBJ2-4, is ETGVTQSPTHLIKTRGQQVTLRCSSQSGHNTVSWYQQALGQGPQFIFQYYREEENGRGNFPPRFSGLQFPNYSSELNVNALELDDSALYLCASSNRSRELKNIQYFGAGTRLSVL.

The chain couples TRBV19 to TRBJ1-2; perhaps TRBD1 as D (5 bases). CDR1 and CDR2 (germline): LNHDA, SQIVND (reference sequence). The CDR3 runs to 14 residues. The ends were cut back, 3 bases at V and 8 bases at J, with 16 bases in the middle. The CDR3 DNA reads TGTGCCAGTAGTATTACGGCGGCAGGGCTGGGCTACACCTTC. Translation gives CASSITAAGLGYTF.

The chain joins TRBV7-9 to TRBJ2-6; 8 nucleotides match TRBD2. CDR1 is SEHNR and CDR2 is FQNEAQ in the germline V gene (reference sequence). V gave up 1 base and J gave up 12 bases; unmatched junction bases: 2. This CDR3 comprises 13 residues. CDR3 DNA sequence: TGTGCCAGCAGCTTAGGACTAGCGAGCGTCCTGACTTTC. This sequence encodes CASSLGLASVLTF.

This clone was observed once. V usage is TRBV5-1 and J usage is TRBJ2-1; D may be TRBD2 (5 bases). Germline lookup yields CDR1 SGHRS and CDR2 YFSETQ. V lost 0 bases and J lost 9, with 7 bases in between. The CDR3 sequence is 12 residues long. The CDR3 here is CASSLASTEQFF. CDR3 DNA: TGCGCCAGCAGCTTGGCTAGCACTGAGCAGTTCTTC.

This clone occurred once. The chain employs TRBV7-9 and TRBJ2-1; 10 nucleotides match TRBD2. CDR1 and CDR2 (germline): SEHNR, FQNEAQ (reference sequence). The ends lost 4 bases at V and 5 bases at J; junction bases unmatched: 5. CDR3 length: 15 residues. DNA for the CDR3: TGTGCCAGCAGCTCCCTAGCGGGAGTTAACAATGAGCAGTTCTTC. Translating it yields CASSSLAGVNNEQFF.

The chain uses TRBV27 and TRBJ2-1; 13 bases are shared with TRBD2. Germline CDR1 reads MNHEY; CDR2 reads SMNVEV (reference sequence). Trimming took 6 bases from V and 3 from J; bases not matched to a gene: 20. The length of the CDR3 is 21 residues. The CDR3 is CASSPFGPGLAGLPIYNEQFF. CDR3 sequence (DNA): TGTGCCAGCAGCCCATTCGGGCCGGGACTAGCGGGACTACCCATCTACAATGAGCAGTTCTTC.

This clone came up once. For the CDR3, the DNA is TGTGCCAGTAGTATTAGGTCACAGGGGAATAGCAATCAGCCCCAGCATTTT. Amino acids: CASSIRSQGNSNQPQHF. The V and J genes are TRBV19 and TRBJ1-5, with 7 bases lining up with TRBD1. Trimming at V came to 3 bases and at J to 0 bases, leaving 8 bases not matched to a gene. The CDR3 extends over 17 amino acids. CDR1 and CDR2 (germline): LNHDA, SQIVND (reference sequence).

The chain uses TRBV27 and TRBJ2-7, with 9 bases aligning to TRBD2. There are 14 residues in the CDR3. CDR1 MNHEY and CDR2 SMNVEV come from the germline V gene (reference sequence). With V trimmed by 3 bases and J by 6 bases, 6 bases remained unmatched. The CDR3 spells CASSFSAGGSEQYF. The CDR3 nucleotides are TGTGCCAGCAGTTTTTCAGCGGGAGGTAGCGAGCAGTACTTC.

This clone showed up just once. The J gene is TRBJ2-6, the V gene TRBV19; maybe TRBD1 (6 bases). The CDR3 consists of 15 residues. V was cut by 7 bases and J by 2 bases, with 12 bases left in between. The germline gives CDR1 LNHDA, CDR2 SQIVND (reference sequence). The CDR3 bases are TGTGCCAGTACCCAGTCAGGGGCTGGGGCCAACGTCCTGACTTTC. Translated: CASTQSGAGANVLTF.

The V gene is TRBV6-4, the J gene TRBJ2-1, with D possibly being TRBD2 (5 bases). Germline V lookup: CDR1 MRHNA, CDR2 SNTAGT. Between the trimmed V and J ends, which lost 5 bases and 5 bases, there was a span of 10 bases. This CDR3 comprises 13 residues. CDR3 sequence reads: CASSFGENNEQFF. The CDR3 DNA sequence: TGTGCCAGCAGTTTCGGGGAGAACAATGAGCAGTTCTTC.

The chain employs TRBV29-1 and TRBJ2-3, with D perhaps TRBD2 (6 bases). The CDR3 is made up of 14 amino acids. Per the germline V gene, CDR1 is SQVTM and CDR2 is ANQGSEA. V gave up 6 bases and J gave up 0 bases, with 13 bases separating them. The CDR3 DNA sequence: TGCAGCGTACTGGAGGGCCCTAGCACAGATACGCAGTATTTT. This encodes CSVLEGPSTDTQYF.

The rearrangement joins TRBV18 to TRBJ2-5, with D possibly matching TRBD1 (5 bases). The CDR3 is 14 amino acids. Germline values: CDR1 KGHSH, CDR2 LQKENI. Trimming stripped 2 bases from V and 4 bases from J, with 11 bases between. The CDR3 here is CASSPGQGVETQYF. DNA for the CDR3: TGTGCCAGCTCACCAGGCCAAGGGGTAGAGACCCAGTACTTC. Looking up the rest from reference TRBV18 and TRBJ2-5 gives the full variable domain: NAGVMQNPRHLVRRRGQEARLRCSPMKGHSHVYWYRQLPEEGLKFMVYLQKENIIDESGMPKERFSAEFPKEGPSILRIQQVVRGDSAAYFCASSPGQGVETQYFGPGTRLLVL.

This clone was seen only once. The genes are TRBV28 and TRBJ2-2; maybe TRBD1 (6 bases). Germline V gene sequence: CDR1 MDHEN, CDR2 SYDVKM. Trimming shortened V by 6 bases and J by 4 bases, and 12 bases separated the two germline ends. The CDR3 sequence is 14 residues long. The CDR3 DNA is TGTGCCAGCAGGCCAGGGGATCGCACCGGGGAGCTGTTTTTT. This codes for CASRPGDRTGELFF.

This chain connects TRBV4-1 to TRBJ2-1, with 12 bases lining up with TRBD2. Looked up from germline, CDR1 is MGHRA and CDR2 is YSYEKL. V shed 0 bases, J shed 8 bases, and the junction held 8 bases outside the gene matches. The CDR3 extends over 17 amino acids. CDR3 loop: CASSQDRSSGRAHEQFF. The CDR3 bases are TGCGCCAGCAGCCAAGATAGGTCTAGCGGGAGGGCCCATGAGCAGTTCTTC.

This sequence joins TRBV5-1 and TRBJ1-3; 7 bases are a match to TRBD1. Germline trimming cut 5 bases from V and 0 bases from J; bases unmatched to any gene: 14. Germline V lookup: CDR1 SGHRS, CDR2 YFSETQ. The CDR3 length is 18 residues. The CDR3 sequence is CASSSNPTGTASGNTIYF. CDR3 nucleotides: TGCGCCAGCAGTTCTAACCCGACCGGGACAGCCTCTGGAAACACCATATATTTT. The entire variable domain, with the rest obtained from reference TRBV5-1 and TRBJ1-3, is as follows: KAGVTQTPRYLIKTRGQQVTLSCSPISGHRSVSWYQQTPGQGLQFLFEYFSETQRNKGNFPGRFSGRQFSNSRSEMNVSTLELGDSALYLCASSSNPTGTASGNTIYFGEGSWLTVV.

The rearrangement uses TRBV9 and TRBJ2-6, with TRBD1 as a possible D gene (6 bases). Germline V CDR1 and CDR2: SGDLS, YYNGEE. The V gene lost 2 bases and the J gene lost 0 bases, with 15 bases spanning the gap. This CDR3 is 18 amino acids long. In DNA, the CDR3 is TGTGCCAGCAGCGTGGGGCAGGGGTCTTACTCTGGGGCCAACGTCCTGACTTTC. Translating it yields CASSVGQGSYSGANVLTF.

V gene TRBV28 combines with J gene TRBJ2-7; 8 positions match TRBD1. With V trimmed by 9 bases and J by 7 bases, 11 bases remained unmatched. The CDR3 spans 13 residues. Germline loops: CDR1 MDHEN, CDR2 SYDVKM. CDR3 DNA sequence: TGTGCCAGTCTCCGGCAGGGGGCGCCTGAGCAGTACTTC. Translated: CASLRQGAPEQYF. Combining the CDR3 with reference TRBV28 and TRBJ2-7 gives the whole variable domain DVKVTQSSRYLVKRTGEKVFLECVQDMDHENMFWYRQDPGLGLRLIYFSYDVKMKEKGDIPEGYSVSREKKERFSLILESASTNQTSMYLCASLRQGAPEQYFGPGTRLTVT.

This clone has a handful of counts. The same CDR3 can be traced to other DNA sequences in this sample. The chain joins TRBV6-5 to TRBJ2-3; 9 bases align to TRBD2. This CDR3 comprises 15 residues. The V segment lost 5 bases and the J segment 0 bases; nucleotides outside the gene matches: 3. Germline V CDR1 and CDR2: MNHEY, SVGAGI. Here the CDR3 reads CASSLAGLSTDTQYF. The CDR3 DNA sequence: TGTGCCAGCAGTCTAGCGGGACTTAGCACAGATACGCAGTATTTT.

CDR3 DNA: TGTGCCAGCAGCGAAGAAGGTCGGGCTAGCGGAAGTAAAGAGCAGTACTTC. Its translation: CASSEEGRASGSKEQYF. This chain links TRBV7-9 with TRBJ2-4; 7 bases are shared with TRBD2. The CDR3 consists of 17 residues. The J segment lost 13 bases and the V segment lost 5 bases, leaving 23 bases of the junction unmatched. The germline V gene has CDR1 SEHNR and CDR2 FQNEAQ (reference sequence).

This chain links TRBV5-6 with TRBJ2-5; perhaps TRBD1 as D (6 bases). CDR1 and CDR2 from the germline V gene are SGHDT and YYEEEE. The CDR3 sequence is 15 residues long. Trimming removed 4 bases at V and 2 bases at J, with 15 bases between. The chain's CDR3 is CASSTRGSGQETQYF. DNA of the CDR3: TGTGCCAGCAGCACTAGGGGGAGTGGACAAGAGACCCAGTACTTC.

There are many counts of this clone. The chain joins TRBV2 to TRBJ1-2, with D maybe TRBD1 (5 bases). The CDR3 is 12 amino acids. Per germline, CDR1 SNHLY and CDR2 FYNNEI. The V end was cut by 3 bases, the J end by 7 bases, with 9 bases between. CDR3 protein: CASSDRVFGYTF. The CDR3 DNA reads TGTGCCAGCAGTGACAGGGTTTTTGGCTACACCTTC.

This clone appeared once. J is TRBJ2-7 and V is TRBV27; possibly TRBD1 for D (7 bases). Trimming shortened V by 0 bases and J by 5 bases, and 14 bases separated the two germline ends. The CDR3 is made up of 15 amino acids. Per germline, CDR1 MNHEY and CDR2 SMNVEV (reference sequence). DNA of the CDR3: TGTGCCAGCAGTTTATCGGCAGGGGGGATCAACGAGCAGTACTTC. Amino acid sequence: CASSLSAGGINEQYF.